This TCR beta chain was captured in a study of persistence of HIV-infected CD4 T cells. Study context: Donors had been on suppressive ART for a median of approximately eight years. The study, taken as a whole, reports: Compared with CD3/CD28-stimulated cells, CMV- and Gag-responding cells showed lower TCRbeta richness.

The immunoSEQ assay was version 4, run in survey mode. Some clones are missing from TCRdb's copy, which holds only in-frame ones; the method was immunoSEQ multiplex PCR. The repertoire has 37,000 or so clones, roughly 86% of them found once; the top ten carry approximately 1.3%. Anti-CD3/anti-CD28 beads served as a nonspecific positive control stimulus. Sorting of responding CD4+ T cells relied on upregulated CD40 ligand together with CD69. Undetectable plasma HIV-1 RNA below 50 copies/mL lasted at least 4 years. This clone appeared once. Its antigen is not known. The sample consisted of CD4+ T cells sorted from PBMCs after roughly 18-hour stimulation, taken from a patient who received antiretroviral therapy. This clonotype was obtained from an adult man with HIV who was CMV-seropositive.

Here the CDR3 reads CSVAGQNYGYTF. The CDR3 DNA sequence: TGCAGCGTTGCGGGACAGAACTATGGCTACACCTTC. The V and J genes are TRBV29-1 and TRBJ1-2, with TRBD1 matching 7 bases. This CDR3 has 12 amino acids. The germline gives CDR1 SQVTM, CDR2 ANQGSEA. Unmatched junction bases numbered 1, after V lost 4 bases and J lost 2 bases. Using reference TRBV29-1 and TRBJ1-2 for the parts outside the CDR3, the full variable domain is SAVISQKPSRDICQRGTSLTIQCQVDSQVTMMFWYRQQPGQSLTLIATANQGSEATYESGFVIDKFPISRPNLTFSTLTVSNMSPEDSSIYLCSVAGQNYGYTFGSGTRLTVV.